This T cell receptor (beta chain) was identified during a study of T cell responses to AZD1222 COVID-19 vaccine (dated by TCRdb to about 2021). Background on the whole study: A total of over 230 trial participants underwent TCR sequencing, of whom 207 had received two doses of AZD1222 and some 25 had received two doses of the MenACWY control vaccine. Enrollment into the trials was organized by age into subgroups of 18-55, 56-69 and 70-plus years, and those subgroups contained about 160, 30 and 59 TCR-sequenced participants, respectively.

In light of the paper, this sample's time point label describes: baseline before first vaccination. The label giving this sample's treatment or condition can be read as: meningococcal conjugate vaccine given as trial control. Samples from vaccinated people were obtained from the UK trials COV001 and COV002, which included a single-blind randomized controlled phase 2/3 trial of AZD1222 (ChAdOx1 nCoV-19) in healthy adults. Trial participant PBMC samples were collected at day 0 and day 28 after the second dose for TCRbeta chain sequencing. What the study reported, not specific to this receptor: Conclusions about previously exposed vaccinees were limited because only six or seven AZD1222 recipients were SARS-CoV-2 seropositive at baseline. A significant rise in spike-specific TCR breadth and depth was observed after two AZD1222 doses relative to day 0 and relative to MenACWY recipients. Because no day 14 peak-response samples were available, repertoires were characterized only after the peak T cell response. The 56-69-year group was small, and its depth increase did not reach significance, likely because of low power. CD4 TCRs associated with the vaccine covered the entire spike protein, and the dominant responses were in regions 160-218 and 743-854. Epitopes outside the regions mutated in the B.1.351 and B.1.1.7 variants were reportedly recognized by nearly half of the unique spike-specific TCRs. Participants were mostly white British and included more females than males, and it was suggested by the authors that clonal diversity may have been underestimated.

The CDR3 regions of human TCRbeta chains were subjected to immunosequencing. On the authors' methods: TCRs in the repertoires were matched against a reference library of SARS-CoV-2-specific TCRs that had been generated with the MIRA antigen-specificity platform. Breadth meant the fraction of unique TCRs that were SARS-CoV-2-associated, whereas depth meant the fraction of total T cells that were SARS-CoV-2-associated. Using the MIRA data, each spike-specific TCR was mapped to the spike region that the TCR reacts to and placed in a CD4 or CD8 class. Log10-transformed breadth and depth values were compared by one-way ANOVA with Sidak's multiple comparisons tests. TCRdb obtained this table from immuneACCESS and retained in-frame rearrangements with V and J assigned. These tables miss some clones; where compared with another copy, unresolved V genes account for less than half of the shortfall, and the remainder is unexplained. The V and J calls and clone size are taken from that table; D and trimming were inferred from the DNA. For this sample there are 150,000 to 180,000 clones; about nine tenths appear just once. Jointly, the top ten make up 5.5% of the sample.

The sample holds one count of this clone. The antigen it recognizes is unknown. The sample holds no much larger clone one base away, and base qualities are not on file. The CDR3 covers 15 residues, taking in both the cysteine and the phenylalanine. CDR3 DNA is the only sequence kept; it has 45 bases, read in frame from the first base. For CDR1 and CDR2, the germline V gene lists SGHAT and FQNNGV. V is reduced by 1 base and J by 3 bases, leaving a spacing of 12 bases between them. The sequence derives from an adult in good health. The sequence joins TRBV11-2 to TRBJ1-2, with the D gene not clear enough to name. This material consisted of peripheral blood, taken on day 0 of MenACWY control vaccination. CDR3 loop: CASSLARGSDYGYTF. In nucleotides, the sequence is TGTGCCAGCAGCTTAGCCAGAGGATCGGACTATGGCTACACCTTC.